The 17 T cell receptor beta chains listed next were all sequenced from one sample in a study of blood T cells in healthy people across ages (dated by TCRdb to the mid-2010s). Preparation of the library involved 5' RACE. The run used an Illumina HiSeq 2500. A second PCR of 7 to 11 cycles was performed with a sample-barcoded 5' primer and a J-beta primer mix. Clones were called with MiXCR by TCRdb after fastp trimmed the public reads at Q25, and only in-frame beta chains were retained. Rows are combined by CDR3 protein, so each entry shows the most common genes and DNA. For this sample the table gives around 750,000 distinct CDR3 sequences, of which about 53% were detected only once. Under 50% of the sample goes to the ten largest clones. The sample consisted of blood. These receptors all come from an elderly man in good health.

The CDR3 DNA reads TGTGCCAGCAGCGGACGGGGCGGCTCCTACAATGAGCAGTTCTTC. As protein: CASSGRGGSYNEQFF. The chain joins TRBV2 to TRBJ2-1; perhaps D is TRBD1 or TRBD2 (5 bases each). Trimming stripped 6 bases from V and 0 bases from J, with 12 bases between. The V gene's germline CDR1 is SNHLY and CDR2 FYNNEI. CDR3 length: 15 amino acids.

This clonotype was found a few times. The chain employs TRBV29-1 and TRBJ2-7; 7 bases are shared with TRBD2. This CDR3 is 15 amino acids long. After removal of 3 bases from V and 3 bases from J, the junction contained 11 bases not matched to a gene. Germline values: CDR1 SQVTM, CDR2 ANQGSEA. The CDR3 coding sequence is TGCAGCGTTGAGGGCCAGGGAGGGTTCAACTACGAGCAGTACTTC. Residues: CSVEGQGGFNYEQYF.

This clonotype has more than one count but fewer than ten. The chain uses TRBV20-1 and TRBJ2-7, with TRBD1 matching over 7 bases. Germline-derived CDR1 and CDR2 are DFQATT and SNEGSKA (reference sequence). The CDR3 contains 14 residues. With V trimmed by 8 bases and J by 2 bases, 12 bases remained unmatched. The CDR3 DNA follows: TGCAGTCCAATAGGACAGGTGTACCCCTACGAGCAGTACTTC. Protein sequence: CSPIGQVYPYEQYF.

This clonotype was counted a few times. In nucleotides, the CDR3 is TGCAGTGCGGAGCAGGGCTTCGAGCAGTACTTC. Translating gives CSAEQGFEQYF. V and J are TRBV20-1 and TRBJ2-4; D may be TRBD1 (5 bases). The J call may not be correct, given that the DNA end is closer to TRBJ2-7. Germline CDR1 DFQATT, CDR2 SNEGSKA (reference sequence). This CDR3 is built from 11 residues.

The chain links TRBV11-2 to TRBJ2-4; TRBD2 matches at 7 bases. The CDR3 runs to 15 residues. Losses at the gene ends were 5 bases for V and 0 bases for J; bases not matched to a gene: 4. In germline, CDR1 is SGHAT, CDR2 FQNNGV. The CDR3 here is CASSREALAKNIQYF. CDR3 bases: TGTGCCAGCAGCCGGGAGGCTCTAGCCAAAAACATTCAGTACTTC.

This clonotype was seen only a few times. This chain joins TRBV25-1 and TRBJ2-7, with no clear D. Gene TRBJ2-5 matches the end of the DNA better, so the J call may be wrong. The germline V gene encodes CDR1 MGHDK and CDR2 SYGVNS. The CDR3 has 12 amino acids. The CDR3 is CASSGGTETQYF. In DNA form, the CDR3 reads TGTGCCAGCAGTGGAGGTACGGAGACCCAGTACTTC.

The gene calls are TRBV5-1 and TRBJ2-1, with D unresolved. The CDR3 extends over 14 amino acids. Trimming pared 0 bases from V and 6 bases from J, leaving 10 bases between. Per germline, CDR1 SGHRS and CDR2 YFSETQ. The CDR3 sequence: CASSLAVISNEQFF. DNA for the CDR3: TGCGCCAGCAGCTTGGCCGTAATTTCCAATGAGCAGTTCTTC. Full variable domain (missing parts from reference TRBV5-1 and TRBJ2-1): KAGVTQTPRYLIKTRGQQVTLSCSPISGHRSVSWYQQTPGQGLQFLFEYFSETQRNKGNFPGRFSGRQFSNSRSEMNVSTLELGDSALYLCASSLAVISNEQFFGPGTRLTVL.

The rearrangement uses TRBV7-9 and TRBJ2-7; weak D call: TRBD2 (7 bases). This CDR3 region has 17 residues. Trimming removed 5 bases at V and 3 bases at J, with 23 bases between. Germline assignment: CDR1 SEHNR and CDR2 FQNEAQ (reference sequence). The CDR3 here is CASSPEFGQRGNYEQYF. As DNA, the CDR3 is TGTGCCAGCAGCCCAGAGTTCGGACAGCGGGGAAACTACGAGCAGTACTTC.

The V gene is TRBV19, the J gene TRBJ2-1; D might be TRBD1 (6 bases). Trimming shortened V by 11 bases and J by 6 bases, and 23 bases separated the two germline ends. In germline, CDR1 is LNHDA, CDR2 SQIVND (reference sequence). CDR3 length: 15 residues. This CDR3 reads CAAGAYPQPINEQFF. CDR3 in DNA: TGTGCCGCAGGGGCGTACCCACAGCCTATCAATGAGCAGTTCTTC.

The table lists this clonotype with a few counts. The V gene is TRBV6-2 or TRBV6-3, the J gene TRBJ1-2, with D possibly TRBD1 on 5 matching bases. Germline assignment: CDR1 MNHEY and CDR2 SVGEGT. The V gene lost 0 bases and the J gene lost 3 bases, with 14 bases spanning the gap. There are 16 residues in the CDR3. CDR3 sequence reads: CASSYSTRAVDYGYTF. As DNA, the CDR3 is TGTGCCAGCAGTTACTCGACCAGGGCCGTAGACTATGGCTACACCTTC.

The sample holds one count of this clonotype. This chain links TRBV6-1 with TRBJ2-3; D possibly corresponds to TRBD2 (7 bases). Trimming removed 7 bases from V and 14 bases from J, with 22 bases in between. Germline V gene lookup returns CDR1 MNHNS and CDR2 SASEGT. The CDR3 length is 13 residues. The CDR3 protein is CASTQFRGGDAYF. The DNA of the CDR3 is TGTGCCAGCACCCAATTTAGGGGGGGAGACGCGTATTTT.

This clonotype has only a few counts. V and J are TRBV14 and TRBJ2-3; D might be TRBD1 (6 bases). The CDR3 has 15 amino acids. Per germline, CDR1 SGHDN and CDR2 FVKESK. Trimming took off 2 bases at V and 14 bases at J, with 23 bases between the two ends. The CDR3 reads CASSQPGQGHRYAYF. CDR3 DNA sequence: TGTGCCAGCAGCCAACCAGGGCAGGGGCACAGATACGCGTATTTT. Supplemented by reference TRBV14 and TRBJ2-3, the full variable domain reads EAGVTQFPSHSVIEKGQTVTLRCDPISGHDNLYWYRRVMGKEIKFLLHFVKESKQDESGMPNNRFLAERTGGTYSTLKVQPAELEDSGVYFCASSQPGQGHRYAYFGPGTRLTVL.

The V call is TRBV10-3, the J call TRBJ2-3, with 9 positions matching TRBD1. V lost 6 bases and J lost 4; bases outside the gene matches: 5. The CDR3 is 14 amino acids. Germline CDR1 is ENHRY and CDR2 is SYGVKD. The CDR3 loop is CAIRGTGRSDTQYF. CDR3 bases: TGTGCCATCAGAGGGACAGGGAGATCAGATACGCAGTATTTT.

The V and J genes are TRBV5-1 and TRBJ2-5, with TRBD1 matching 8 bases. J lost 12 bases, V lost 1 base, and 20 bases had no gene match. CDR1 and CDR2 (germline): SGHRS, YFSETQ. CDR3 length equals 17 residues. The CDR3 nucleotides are TGCGCCAGCAGCTTGTCCCCGACAGGGGATCCCTCCTACGAGAAGTACTTC. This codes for CASSLSPTGDPSYEKYF.

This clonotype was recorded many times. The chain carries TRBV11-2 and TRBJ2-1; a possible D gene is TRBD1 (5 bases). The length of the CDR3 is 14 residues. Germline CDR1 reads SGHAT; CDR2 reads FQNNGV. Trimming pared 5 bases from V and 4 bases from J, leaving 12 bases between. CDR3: CASSPSGPYNEQFF. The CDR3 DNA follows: TGTGCCAGCAGCCCGTCAGGGCCGTACAATGAGCAGTTCTTC.

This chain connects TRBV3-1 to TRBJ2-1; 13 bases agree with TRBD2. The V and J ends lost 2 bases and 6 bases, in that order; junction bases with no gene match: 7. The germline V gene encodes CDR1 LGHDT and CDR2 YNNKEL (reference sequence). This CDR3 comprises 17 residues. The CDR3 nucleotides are TGTGCCAGCAGCCAAATTTCCGGGACTAGCGGGACCAATGAGCAGTTCTTC. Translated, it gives CASSQISGTSGTNEQFF.

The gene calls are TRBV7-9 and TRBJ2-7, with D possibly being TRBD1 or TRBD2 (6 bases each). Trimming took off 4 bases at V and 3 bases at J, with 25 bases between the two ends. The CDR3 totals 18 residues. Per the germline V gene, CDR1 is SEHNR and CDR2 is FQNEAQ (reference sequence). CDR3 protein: CASSSEGGQGISVYEQYF. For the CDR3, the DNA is TGTGCCAGCAGCTCAGAGGGGGGTCAGGGCATATCGGTCTACGAGCAGTACTTC.